This T cell receptor (beta chain) came from a study of blood T cell repertoires in COVID-19 (dated by TCRdb to between 2020 and 2021). In terms of the full investigation: Collaborator samples came from the United States, Italy and Spain and covered acute and convalescent phases of COVID-19. The repertoires were released in a freely available public database intended as a resource for research on the immune response to SARS-CoV-2. The dataset comprised deeply sampled blood TCRbeta repertoires from subjects exposed to, actively infected with, or recovered from COVID-19. HLA class I and class II types, where available, came from metadata supplied by the sample provider rather than from assay-based typing. The sample metadata nearly always contained a de-identified subject ID, COVID-19 status, age in years and sex. Samples were obtained from the ongoing ImmuneRACE study (first 160 participants) and from 1,254 subjects provided by 6 global collaborators. The prospective study material was composed of cDNA or gDNA derived from T cells, B-cell-depleted T cells, or PBMCs.

The collaborating institutions used their own protocols to collect whole blood in K2EDTA tubes. For TCRbeta analysis, collaborators shipped samples in one of three forms: frozen whole blood, isolated PBMCs, or DNA extracted from either of those sample types. About this clone itself: Its antigen is not yet known. There are no base qualities to consult, and no much larger clone falls within one base.

Summary of the overall study and its limitations: The amount of clinical and demographic metadata varied by source and participant and was provided uncurated.

CDR1 and CDR2, per the germline V gene (reference sequence), are SGHNT and YYREEE. From the cysteine up to the phenylalanine, the CDR3 has a length of 15 residues. Only the CDR3 DNA is retained, 45 bases long and in frame from the first base. Cut back by 2 bases and 4 bases, the V and J ends lie 12 bases apart. TCRbeta CDR3 regions were amplified from genomic DNA by means of the immunoSEQ Assay, a bias-controlled multiplex PCR. As for the authors' bioinformatics: The number of nucleated cells in each sample was estimated by amplification of reference gene primers within the assay. Sequence reads were collapsed and filtered to measure the absolute abundance of every unique TCRbeta CDR3 rearrangement. For each sample, productive Simpson clonality was calculated as the square root of Simpson's diversity index over productive rearrangements. TCRdb mirrors the immuneACCESS table, restricted to in-frame sequences. Some clones are absent from its copies; in checked studies, under half trace to an unresolved V gene, and the reason for the others is unknown. The V and J calls and clone size are taken from that table; D and trimming were inferred from the DNA. For this sample there are about 220,000 clones; around three quarters appear just once. The top ten clones comprise 7.2% of the sample.

This clonotype was obtained from a woman aged 70-85 years with acute or convalescent COVID-19. The sequence links TRBV5-4 to TRBJ1-4, and perhaps TRBD1 as D gene, on 6 matching bases. The sample comprised peripheral blood. The CDR3 amino acid sequence is: CASSLQGGGNEKLFF. The nucleotide sequence is TGTGCCAGCAGCTTACAGGGAGGGGGTAATGAAAAACTGTTTTTT.